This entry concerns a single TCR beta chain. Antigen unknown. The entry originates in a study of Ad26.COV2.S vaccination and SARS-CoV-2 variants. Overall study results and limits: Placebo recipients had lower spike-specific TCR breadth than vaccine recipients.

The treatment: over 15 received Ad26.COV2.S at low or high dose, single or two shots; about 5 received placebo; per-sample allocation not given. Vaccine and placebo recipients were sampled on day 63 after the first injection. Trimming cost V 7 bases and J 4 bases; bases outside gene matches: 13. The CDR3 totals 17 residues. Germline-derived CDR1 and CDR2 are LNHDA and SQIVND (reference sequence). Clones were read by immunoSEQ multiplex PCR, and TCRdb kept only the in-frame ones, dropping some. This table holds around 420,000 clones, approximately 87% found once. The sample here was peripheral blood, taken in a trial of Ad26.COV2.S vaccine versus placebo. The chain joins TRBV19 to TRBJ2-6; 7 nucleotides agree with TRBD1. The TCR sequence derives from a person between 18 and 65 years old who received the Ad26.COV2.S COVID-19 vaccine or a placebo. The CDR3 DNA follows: TGTGCCAGTACCCTGAGACAGGGAACGGCGGGGGCCAACGTCCTGACTTTC. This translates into CASTLRQGTAGANVLTF.